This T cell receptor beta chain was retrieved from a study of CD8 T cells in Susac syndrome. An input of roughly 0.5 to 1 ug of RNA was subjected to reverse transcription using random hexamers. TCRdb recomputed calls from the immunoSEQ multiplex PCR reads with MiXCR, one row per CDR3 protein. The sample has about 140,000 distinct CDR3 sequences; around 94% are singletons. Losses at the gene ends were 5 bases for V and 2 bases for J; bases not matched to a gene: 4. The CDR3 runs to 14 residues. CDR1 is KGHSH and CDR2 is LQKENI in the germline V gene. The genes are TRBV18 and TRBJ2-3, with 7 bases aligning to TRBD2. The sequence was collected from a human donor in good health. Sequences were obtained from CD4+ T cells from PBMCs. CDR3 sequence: CASSSSGDTDTQYF. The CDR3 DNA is TGTGCCAGCTCATCAAGCGGGGACACAGATACGCAGTATTTT.